Presented here are 10 T cell receptor beta chains from one specimen sequenced in a study of graft-versus-host responses after intestinal transplantation. TCRdb's table, derived via immunoSEQ multiplex PCR, lists solely in-frame clones and lacks some. The repertoire holds under 150,000 clones, with around 90% as singletons. Their antigens remain unidentified. The sequenced sample was unstimulated CD4+ T cells sorted from spleen or lymph node cells, obtained before intestinal transplant. The receptors were sampled from a human donor who received an intestinal transplant.

The chain combines TRBV9 with TRBJ1-6; possibly TRBD1 for D (5 bases). Trimming shortened V by 0 bases and J by 8 bases, and 9 bases separated the two germline ends. Germline V gene lookup returns CDR1 SGDLS and CDR2 YYNGEE. The CDR3 covers 14 residues. CDR3 bases: TGTGCCAGCAGCGTAGAGGGGATCGATTCACCCCTCCACTTT. Encoded protein: CASSVEGIDSPLHF.

The gene calls are TRBV30 and TRBJ2-1; 7 bases align to TRBD1. Germline V gene data show CDR1 as GTSNPN and CDR2 as SVGIG (reference sequence). The CDR3 is 12 residues long. Unmatched junction bases numbered 4, after V lost 3 bases and J lost 8 bases. DNA for the CDR3: TGTGCCTGGAGGAGGGGGCCCCATGAGCAGTTCTTC. Its protein is CAWRRGPHEQFF.

J is TRBJ1-1 and V is TRBV11-3; tentatively, D is TRBD1 (6 bases). The CDR3 contains 14 residues. Germline V gene data show CDR1 as SGHNT and CDR2 as YENEEA. The V and J ends lost 3 bases and 3 bases respectively, with 11 bases between them. The CDR3 region is CASSFTGTYTEAFF. The DNA for the CDR3 is TGTGCCAGCAGCTTCACCGGGACATACACTGAAGCTTTCTTT.

The J gene is TRBJ2-1, the V gene TRBV6-1; D is unclear. Germline-derived CDR1 and CDR2 are MNHNS and SASEGT. The CDR3 has 11 amino acids. Trimming removed 5 bases at V and 6 bases at J, with 5 bases between. The CDR3 coding sequence is TGTGCCAGCAGTCATAGCAATGAGCAGTTCTTC. It encodes CASSHSNEQFF.

The gene calls are TRBV5-6 and TRBJ1-5; D is unresolved. V was shortened by 2 bases and J by 5 bases, with 5 bases between the two germline ends. This CDR3 is built from 12 residues. Germline CDR1 and CDR2: SGHDT and YYEEEE. The CDR3 region is CASSFWDQPQHF. As DNA, the CDR3 is TGTGCCAGCAGCTTTTGGGATCAGCCCCAGCATTTT.

The chain links TRBV21-1 to TRBJ2-2; the table's TRBD2 call for D was not verified on the DNA. TRBV21-1 is described as a pseudogene. This CDR3 has 15 amino acids. The CDR3 coding sequence is TGTGCCAGCAGCATTGACGGGTGGAACACCGGGGAGCTGTTTTTT. Its translation: CASSIDGWNTGELFF.

The chain couples TRBV18 to TRBJ2-3; 9 nucleotides match TRBD1. Germline CDR1 KGHSH, CDR2 LQKENI. The CDR3 is made up of 16 amino acids. Trimming at V came to 6 bases and at J to 1 base, leaving 8 bases not matched to a gene. The CDR3 DNA is TGTGCCAGCTCCGTCGGAAGGACAGGGGGCACAGATACGCAGTATTTT. It is translated as CASSVGRTGGTDTQYF.

V is TRBV5-4 and J is TRBJ2-5, with 7 bases fitting TRBD2. From germline, CDR1 is SGHNT and CDR2 YYREEE (reference sequence). CDR3 length: 15 residues. J gave up 4 bases and V 4 bases, and 10 bases lay outside the gene matches. For the CDR3, the DNA is TGTGCCAGCAGCCCAGGGACTAACCCCAGAGAGACCCAGTACTTC. It codes for CASSPGTNPRETQYF.

The chain employs TRBV7-9 and TRBJ1-4; a possible D gene is TRBD1 (6 bases). Trimming pared 2 bases from V and 3 bases from J, leaving 19 bases between. Germline loops: CDR1 SEHNR, CDR2 FQNEAQ (reference sequence). The CDR3 loop spans 18 amino acids. CDR3 protein: CASSLLRRGGGSNEKLFF. As DNA, the CDR3 is TGTGCCAGCAGCTTACTCCGAAGGGGGGGCGGATCTAATGAAAAACTGTTTTTT.

V and J are TRBV27 and TRBJ2-3; 7 bases line up with TRBD2. Trimming cost V 3 bases and J 8 bases; bases outside gene matches: 2. Germline-derived CDR1 and CDR2 are MNHEY and SMNVEV (reference sequence). This CDR3 is 12 amino acids long. This chain's CDR3 is CASSFPGGTQYF. CDR3 nucleotide sequence: TGTGCCAGCAGTTTCCCGGGGGGTACGCAGTATTTT.